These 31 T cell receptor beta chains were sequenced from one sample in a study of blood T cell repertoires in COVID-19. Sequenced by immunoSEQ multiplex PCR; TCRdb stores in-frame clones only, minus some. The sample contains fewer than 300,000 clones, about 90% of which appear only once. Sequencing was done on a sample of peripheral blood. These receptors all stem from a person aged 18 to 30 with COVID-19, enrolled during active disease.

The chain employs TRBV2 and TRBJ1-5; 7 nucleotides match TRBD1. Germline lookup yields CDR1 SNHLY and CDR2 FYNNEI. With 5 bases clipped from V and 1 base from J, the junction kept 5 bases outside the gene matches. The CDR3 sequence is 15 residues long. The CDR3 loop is CASSWGQSSNQPQHF. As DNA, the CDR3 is TGTGCCAGCAGTTGGGGACAGAGCAGCAATCAGCCCCAGCATTTT.

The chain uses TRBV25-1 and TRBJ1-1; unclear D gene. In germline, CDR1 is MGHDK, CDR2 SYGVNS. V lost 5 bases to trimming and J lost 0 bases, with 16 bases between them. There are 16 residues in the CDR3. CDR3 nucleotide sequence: TGTGCCAGCAGTAAATGGATCCCTGACATGAACACTGAAGCTTTCTTT. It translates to CASSKWIPDMNTEAFF.

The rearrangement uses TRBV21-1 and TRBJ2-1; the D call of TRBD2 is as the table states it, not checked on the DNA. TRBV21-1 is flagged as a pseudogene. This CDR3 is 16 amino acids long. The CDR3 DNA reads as TGTGCCAGCAGCGTCCTACTAGCGGGAGCTTACAATGAGCAGTTCTTC. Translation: CASSVLLAGAYNEQFF.

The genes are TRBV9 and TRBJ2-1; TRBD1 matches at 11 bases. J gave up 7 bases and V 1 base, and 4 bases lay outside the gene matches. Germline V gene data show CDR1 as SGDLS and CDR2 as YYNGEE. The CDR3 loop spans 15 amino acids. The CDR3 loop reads CASSVFGDRGNEQFF. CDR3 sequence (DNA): TGTGCCAGCAGCGTATTCGGGGACAGGGGGAATGAGCAGTTCTTC. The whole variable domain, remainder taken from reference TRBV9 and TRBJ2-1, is DSGVTQTPKHLITATGQRVTLRCSPRSGDLSVYWYQQSLDQGLQFLIQYYNGEERAKGNILERFSAQQFPDLHSELNLSSLELGDSALYFCASSVFGDRGNEQFFGPGTRLTVL.

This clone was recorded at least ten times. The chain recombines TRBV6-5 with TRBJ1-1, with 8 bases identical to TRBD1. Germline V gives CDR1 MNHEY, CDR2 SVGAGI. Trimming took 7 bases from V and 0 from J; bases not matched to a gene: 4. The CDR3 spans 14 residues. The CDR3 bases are TGTGCCAGCACCAACAGGGGGATGAACACTGAAGCTTTCTTT. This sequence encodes CASTNRGMNTEAFF.

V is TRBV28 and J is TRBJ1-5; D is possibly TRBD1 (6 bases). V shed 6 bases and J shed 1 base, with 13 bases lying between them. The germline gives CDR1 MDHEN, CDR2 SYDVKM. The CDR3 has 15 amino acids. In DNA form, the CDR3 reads TGTGCCAGCAGCCCTCCAGGGGCCAGCAATCAGCCCCAGCATTTT. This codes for CASSPPGASNQPQHF.

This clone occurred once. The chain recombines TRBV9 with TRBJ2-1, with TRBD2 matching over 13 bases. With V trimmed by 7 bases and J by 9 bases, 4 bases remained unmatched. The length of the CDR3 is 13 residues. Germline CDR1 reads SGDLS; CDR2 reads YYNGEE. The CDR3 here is CASEGTSGIEQFF. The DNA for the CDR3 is TGTGCCAGCGAGGGGACTAGCGGGATTGAGCAGTTCTTC.

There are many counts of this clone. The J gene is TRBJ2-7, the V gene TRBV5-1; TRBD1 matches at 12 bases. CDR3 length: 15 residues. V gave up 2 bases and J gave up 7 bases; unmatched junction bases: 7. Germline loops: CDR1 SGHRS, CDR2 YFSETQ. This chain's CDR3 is CASSFGTGGAGEQYF. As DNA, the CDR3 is TGCGCCAGCAGCTTCGGGACAGGGGGCGCGGGGGAGCAGTACTTC.

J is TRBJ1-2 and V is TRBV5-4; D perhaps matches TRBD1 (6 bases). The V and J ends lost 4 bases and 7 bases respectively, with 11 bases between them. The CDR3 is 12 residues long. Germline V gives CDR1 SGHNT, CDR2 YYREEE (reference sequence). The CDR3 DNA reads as TGTGCCAGCAGCCTGGACAGCAGTGGCTACACCTTC. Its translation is CASSLDSSGYTF.

CDR3 DNA sequence: TGCGCCAGCAGCTTGGGGACTAGCGGGAGGAGCTTAAATACGCAGTATTTT. It is translated as CASSLGTSGRSLNTQYF. This chain uses TRBV5-1 with TRBJ2-3, with 14 bases matching TRBD2. The length of the CDR3 is 17 residues. The junction had 7 bases not matched to a gene; V was cut back by 0 bases and J by 7 bases. Germline-derived CDR1 and CDR2 are SGHRS and YFSETQ. Together with reference TRBV5-1 and TRBJ2-3, the CDR3 gives the full variable domain: KAGVTQTPRYLIKTRGQQVTLSCSPISGHRSVSWYQQTPGQGLQFLFEYFSETQRNKGNFPGRFSGRQFSNSRSEMNVSTLELGDSALYLCASSLGTSGRSLNTQYFGPGTRLTVL.

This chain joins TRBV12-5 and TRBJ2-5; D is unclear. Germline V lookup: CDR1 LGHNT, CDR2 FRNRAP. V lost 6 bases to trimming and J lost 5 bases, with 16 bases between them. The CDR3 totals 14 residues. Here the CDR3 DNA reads TGTGCTAGTGGCCCAGAGAATGGAGAGGAGACCCAGTACTTC. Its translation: CASGPENGEETQYF.

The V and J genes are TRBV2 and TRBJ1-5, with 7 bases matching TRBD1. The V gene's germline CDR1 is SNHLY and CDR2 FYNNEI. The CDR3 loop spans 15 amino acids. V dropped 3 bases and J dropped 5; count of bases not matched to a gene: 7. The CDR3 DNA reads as TGTGCCAGCAGTGACCCCAGACAGGGACATCAGCCCCAGCATTTT. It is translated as CASSDPRQGHQPQHF.

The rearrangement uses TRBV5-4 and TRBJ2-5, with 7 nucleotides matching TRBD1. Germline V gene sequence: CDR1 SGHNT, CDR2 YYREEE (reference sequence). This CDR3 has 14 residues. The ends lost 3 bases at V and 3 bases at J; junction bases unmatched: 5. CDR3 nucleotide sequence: TGTGCCAGCAGCTCACAGACAGGGAAAGAGACCCAGTACTTC. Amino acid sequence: CASSSQTGKETQYF.

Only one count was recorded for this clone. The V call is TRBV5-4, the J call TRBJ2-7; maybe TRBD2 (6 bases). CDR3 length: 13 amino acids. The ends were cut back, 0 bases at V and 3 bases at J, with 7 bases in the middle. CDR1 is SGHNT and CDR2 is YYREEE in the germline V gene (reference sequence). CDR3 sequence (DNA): TGTGCCAGCAGCTTGGCGGGAGTCTACGAGCAGTACTTC. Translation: CASSLAGVYEQYF.

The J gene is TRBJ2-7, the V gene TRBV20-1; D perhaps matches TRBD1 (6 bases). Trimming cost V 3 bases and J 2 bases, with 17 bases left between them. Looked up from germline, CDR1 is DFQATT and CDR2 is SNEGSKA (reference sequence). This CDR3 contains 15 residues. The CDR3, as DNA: TGCAGTGCTAGTTCCCCACTAGGGGGAGCCTACGAGCAGTACTTC. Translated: CSASSPLGGAYEQYF.

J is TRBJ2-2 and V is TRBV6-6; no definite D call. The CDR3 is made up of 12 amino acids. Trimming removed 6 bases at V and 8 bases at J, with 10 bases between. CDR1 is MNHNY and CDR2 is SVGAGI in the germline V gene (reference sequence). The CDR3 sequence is CASRVPEGELFF. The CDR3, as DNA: TGTGCCAGCAGAGTGCCTGAGGGGGAGCTGTTTTTT.

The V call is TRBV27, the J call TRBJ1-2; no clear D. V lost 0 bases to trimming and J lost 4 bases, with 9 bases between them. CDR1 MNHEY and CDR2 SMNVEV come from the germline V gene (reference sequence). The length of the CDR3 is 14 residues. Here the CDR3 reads CASSLSAGGYGYTF. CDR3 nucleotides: TGTGCCAGCAGTTTATCTGCAGGTGGCTATGGCTACACCTTC.

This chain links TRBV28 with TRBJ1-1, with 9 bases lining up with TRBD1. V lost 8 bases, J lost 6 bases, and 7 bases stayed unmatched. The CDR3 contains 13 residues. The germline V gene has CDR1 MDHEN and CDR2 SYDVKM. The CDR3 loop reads CASVPGQGAEAFF. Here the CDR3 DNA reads TGTGCCAGCGTCCCGGGACAGGGTGCTGAAGCTTTCTTT.

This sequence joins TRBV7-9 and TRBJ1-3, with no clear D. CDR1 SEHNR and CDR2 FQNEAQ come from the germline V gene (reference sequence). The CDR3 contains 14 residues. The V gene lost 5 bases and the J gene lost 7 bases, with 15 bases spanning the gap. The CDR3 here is CASSLTITGNTIYF. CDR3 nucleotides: TGTGCCAGCAGCCTTACAATTACCGGGAACACCATATATTTT.

This chain's CDR3 is CASSYLRSRDTQYF. DNA for the CDR3: TGTGCCAGCAGTTACCTACGGTCCCGGGATACGCAGTATTTT. The chain recombines TRBV6-5 with TRBJ2-3; D ambiguous. This CDR3 contains 14 residues. Germline values: CDR1 MNHEY, CDR2 SVGAGI. V shed 2 bases and J shed 6 bases, with 12 bases lying between them.

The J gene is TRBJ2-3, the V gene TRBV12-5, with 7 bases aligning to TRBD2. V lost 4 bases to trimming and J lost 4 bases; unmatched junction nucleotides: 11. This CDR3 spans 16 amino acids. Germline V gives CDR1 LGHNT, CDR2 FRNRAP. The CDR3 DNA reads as TGTGCTAGTGGTTCCCCTGGCGGGAGAGGCGCAGATACGCAGTATTTT. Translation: CASGSPGGRGADTQYF. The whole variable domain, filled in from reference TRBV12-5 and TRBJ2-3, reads DARVTQTPRHKVTEMGQEVTMRCQPILGHNTVFWYRQTMMQGLELLAYFRNRAPLDDSGMPKDRFSAEMPDATLATLKIQPSEPRDSAVYFCASGSPGGRGADTQYFGPGTRLTVL.

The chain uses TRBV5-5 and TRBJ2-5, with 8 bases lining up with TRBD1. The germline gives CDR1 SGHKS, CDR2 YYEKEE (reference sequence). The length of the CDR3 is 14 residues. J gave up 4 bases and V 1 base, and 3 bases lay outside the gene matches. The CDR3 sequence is CASSLLQGAETQYF. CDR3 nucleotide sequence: TGTGCCAGCAGCTTGTTGCAGGGGGCAGAGACCCAGTACTTC.

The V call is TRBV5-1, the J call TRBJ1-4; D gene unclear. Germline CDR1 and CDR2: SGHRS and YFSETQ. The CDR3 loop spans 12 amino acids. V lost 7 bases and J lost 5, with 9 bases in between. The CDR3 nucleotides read TGCGCCAGCCGGACGGGAAATGAAAAACTGTTTTTT. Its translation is CASRTGNEKLFF.

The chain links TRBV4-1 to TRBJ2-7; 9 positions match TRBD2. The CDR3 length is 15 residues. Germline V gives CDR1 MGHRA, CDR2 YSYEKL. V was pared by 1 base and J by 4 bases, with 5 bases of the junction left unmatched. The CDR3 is CASSQVSGRGYEQYF. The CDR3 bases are TGCGCCAGCAGCCAAGTTAGCGGGAGAGGTTACGAGCAGTACTTC.

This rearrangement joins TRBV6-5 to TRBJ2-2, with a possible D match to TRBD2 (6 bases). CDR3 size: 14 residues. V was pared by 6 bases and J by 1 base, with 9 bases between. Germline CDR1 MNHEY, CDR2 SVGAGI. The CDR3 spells CASRLALNTGELFF. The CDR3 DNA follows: TGTGCCAGCAGGCTAGCGCTGAACACCGGGGAGCTGTTTTTT.

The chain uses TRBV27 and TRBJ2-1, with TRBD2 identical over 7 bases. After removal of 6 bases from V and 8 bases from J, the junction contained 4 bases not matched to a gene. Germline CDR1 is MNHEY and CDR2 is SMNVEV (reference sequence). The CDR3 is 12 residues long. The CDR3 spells CASRGTNDEQFF. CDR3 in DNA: TGTGCCAGCAGGGGGACTAACGATGAGCAGTTCTTC.

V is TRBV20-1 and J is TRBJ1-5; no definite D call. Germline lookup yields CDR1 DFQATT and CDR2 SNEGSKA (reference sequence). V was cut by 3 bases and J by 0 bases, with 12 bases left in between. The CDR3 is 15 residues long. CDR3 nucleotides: TGCAGTGCTAGTAATTGGAGGTATAGCAATCAGCCCCAGCATTTT. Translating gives CSASNWRYSNQPQHF.

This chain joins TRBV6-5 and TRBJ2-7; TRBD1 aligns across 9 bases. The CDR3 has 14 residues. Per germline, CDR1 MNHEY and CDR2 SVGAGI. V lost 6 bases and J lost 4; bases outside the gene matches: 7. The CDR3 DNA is TGTGCCAGCAGCCTACAGGGGGCGAGTTACGAGCAGTACTTC. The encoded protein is CASSLQGASYEQYF.

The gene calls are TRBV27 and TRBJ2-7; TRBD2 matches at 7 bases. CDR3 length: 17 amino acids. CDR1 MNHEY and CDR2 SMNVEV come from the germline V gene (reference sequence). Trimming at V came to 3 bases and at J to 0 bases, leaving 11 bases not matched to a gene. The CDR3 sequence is CASSFQAGGYGSYEQYF. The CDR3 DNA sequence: TGTGCCAGCAGTTTCCAAGCCGGGGGGTACGGCTCCTACGAGCAGTACTTC.

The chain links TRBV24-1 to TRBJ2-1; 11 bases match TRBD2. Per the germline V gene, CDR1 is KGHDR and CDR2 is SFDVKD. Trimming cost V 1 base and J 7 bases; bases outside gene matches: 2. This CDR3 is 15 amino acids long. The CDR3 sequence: CATSDLGTSGNEQFF. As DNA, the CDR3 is TGTGCCACCAGTGATTTAGGGACTAGCGGAAATGAGCAGTTCTTC.

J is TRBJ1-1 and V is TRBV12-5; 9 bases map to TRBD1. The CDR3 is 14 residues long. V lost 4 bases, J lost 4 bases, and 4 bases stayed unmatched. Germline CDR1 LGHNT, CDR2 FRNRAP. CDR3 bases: TGTGCTAGTGGTTCAGGGACAGGGCTCACTGAAGCTTTCTTT. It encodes CASGSGTGLTEAFF.